This T cell receptor (beta chain) appears in the sequencing data of a study of metastatic and nonmetastatic thyroid tumors. This clone is medium-sized by share. Thyroid surgery took place with no prior treatment in any patient. Original processing methods: Differences in CDR3 between clinicopathological groups were drawn on to build a classifier intended to discriminate distant-metastatic papillary thyroid cancer patients. TCRdb re-processed the PCR reads through MiXCR. V and J calls and clone size were set by TCRdb, not the authors. The table has more than 30,000 clones, roughly 19% seen once; the top ten hold about 22%. The clonotype comes from a female donor with papillary thyroid cancer or a benign thyroid nodule (not recorded which). Some clones in this sample may be carry-over from other donors' samples. Sequenced input: blood.

CDR3 bases: TGTGCCAGCAGTTACTCGAGATCCAATGAGCAGTTCTTC. It yields the protein CASSYSRSNEQFF. The genes are TRBV6-2 or TRBV6-3 and TRBJ2-1; D unresolved. V was clipped by 0 bases and J by 6 bases, with 6 bases between them. CDR1 and CDR2 from the germline V gene are MNHEY and SVGEGT. The CDR3 consists of 13 residues.